This TCR beta chain appears in the sequencing data of a study of blood T cell repertoires in COVID-19. Whole-study context: Sites in the United States, Italy and Spain provided acute and convalescent COVID-19 samples.

TCRdb's copy holds only in-frame clones and misses some; the assay was immunoSEQ multiplex PCR. The table lists 150,000 to 200,000 clones, about 80% of them singletons, with less than 15% in the top ten. This CDR3 contains 18 residues. Germline CDR1 and CDR2: SGHRS and YFSETQ. V was pared by 0 bases and J by 7 bases, with 13 bases of the junction left unmatched. This TCR derives from a man in his forties or fifties who had recovered from COVID-19. Sequencing used PBMCs or T cells enriched from blood (not recorded which). This chain links TRBV5-1 with TRBJ2-1, with 10 bases identical to TRBD2. CDR3 DNA: TGCGCCAGCAGCTTGGCCGGCGGTAGCGGGGGGATGTTGAATGAGCAGTTCTTC. Translation gives CASSLAGGSGGMLNEQFF.